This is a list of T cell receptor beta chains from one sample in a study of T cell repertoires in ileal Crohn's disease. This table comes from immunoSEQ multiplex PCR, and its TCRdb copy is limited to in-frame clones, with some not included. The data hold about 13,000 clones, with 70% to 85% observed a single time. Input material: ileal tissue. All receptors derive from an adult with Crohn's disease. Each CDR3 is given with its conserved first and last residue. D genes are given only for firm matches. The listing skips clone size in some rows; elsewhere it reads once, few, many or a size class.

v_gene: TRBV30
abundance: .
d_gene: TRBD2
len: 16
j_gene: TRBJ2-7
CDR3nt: TGTGCCTGGAGTGCCCCCGGACTAGCTTTAAATAACGAGCAGTACTTC
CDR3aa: CAWSAPGLALNNEQYF

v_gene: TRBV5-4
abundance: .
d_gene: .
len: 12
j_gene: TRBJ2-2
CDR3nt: TGTGCCAGCAGCCTGGATATCGGGGAGCTGTTTTTT
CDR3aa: CASSLDIGELFF

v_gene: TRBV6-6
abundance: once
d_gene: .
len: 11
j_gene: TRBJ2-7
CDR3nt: TGTGCCAGCAGTCCCCTCTACGAGCAGTACTTC
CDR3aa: CASSPLYEQYF

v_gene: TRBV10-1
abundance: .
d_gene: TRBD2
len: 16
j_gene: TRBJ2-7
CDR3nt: TGCGCCAGCAGTGAGTCGAAGGGAGCGGGAGTCTACGAGCAGTACTTC
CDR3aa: CASSESKGAGVYEQYF

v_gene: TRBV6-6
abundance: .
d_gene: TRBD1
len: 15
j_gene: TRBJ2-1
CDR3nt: TGTGCCAGCAGACACAGGGGGAGCTCCTACAATGAGCAGTTCTTC
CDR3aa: CASRHRGSSYNEQFF

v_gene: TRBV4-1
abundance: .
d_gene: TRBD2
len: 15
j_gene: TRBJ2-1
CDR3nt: TGCGCCAGCAGCCAGGGGACTAGCGGTTACAATGAGCAGTTCTTC
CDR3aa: CASSQGTSGYNEQFF

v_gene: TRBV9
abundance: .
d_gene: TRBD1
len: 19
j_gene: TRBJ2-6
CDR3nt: TGTGCCAGCAGCGGCACCGGGACAGGCCGTCTCTCTGGGGCCAACGTCCTGACTTTC
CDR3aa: CASSGTGTGRLSGANVLTF

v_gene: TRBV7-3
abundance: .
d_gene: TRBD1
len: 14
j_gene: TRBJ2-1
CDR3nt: TGTGCCAGCAGCTCGAGACAGGGGATCCATGAGCAGTTCTTC
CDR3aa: CASSSRQGIHEQFF

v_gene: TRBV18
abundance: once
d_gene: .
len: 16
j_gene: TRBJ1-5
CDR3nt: TGTGCCAGCTCACCTCCTGGTGGGGCTGGCAATCAGCCCCAGCATTTT
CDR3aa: CASSPPGGAGNQPQHF

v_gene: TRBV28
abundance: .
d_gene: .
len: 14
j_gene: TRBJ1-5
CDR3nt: TGTGCCAGCAGTTTAGTGCGGGGGAATCAGCCCCAGCATTTT
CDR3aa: CASSLVRGNQPQHF

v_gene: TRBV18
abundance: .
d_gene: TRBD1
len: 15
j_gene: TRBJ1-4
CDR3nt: TGTGCCAGCTCACCATGGGACAGGGGAAGTGAAAAACTGTTTTTT
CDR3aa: CASSPWDRGSEKLFF

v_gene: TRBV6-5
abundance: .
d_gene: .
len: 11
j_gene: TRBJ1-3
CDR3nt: TGTGCCAGCAAAACCGGGACAACAATATATTTT
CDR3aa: CASKTGTTIYF

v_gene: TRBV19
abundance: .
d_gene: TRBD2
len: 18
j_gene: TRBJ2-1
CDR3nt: TGTGCCAGTAGTAGCAGGACTAGCGGGAGGAGCTCCTACAATGAGCAGTTCTTC
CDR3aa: CASSSRTSGRSSYNEQFF

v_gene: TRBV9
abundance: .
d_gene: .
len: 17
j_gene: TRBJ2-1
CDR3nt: TGTGCCAGCAGCACCCACCGTAAGGGGGTAGGCTACAATGAGCAGTTCTTC
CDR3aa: CASSTHRKGVGYNEQFF

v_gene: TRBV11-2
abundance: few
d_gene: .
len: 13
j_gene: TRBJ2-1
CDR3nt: TGTGCCAGCAGCCCAGAACCTCTAGGAAAGCAGTTCTTC
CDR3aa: CASSPEPLGKQFF

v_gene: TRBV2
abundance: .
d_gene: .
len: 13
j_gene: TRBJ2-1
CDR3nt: TGTGCCAGCAGTTTTGCGTCCTACAATGAGCAGTTCTTC
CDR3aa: CASSFASYNEQFF

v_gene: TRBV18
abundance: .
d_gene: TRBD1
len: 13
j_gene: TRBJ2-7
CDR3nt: TGTGCCAGCTCCCACGACAGGGGGGGCGAGCAGTACTTC
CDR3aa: CASSHDRGGEQYF

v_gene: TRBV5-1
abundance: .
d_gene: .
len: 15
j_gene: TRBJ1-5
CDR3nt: TGCGCCAGCAGCTTGGGGATGACAGATAATCAGCCCCAGCATTTT
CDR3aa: CASSLGMTDNQPQHF

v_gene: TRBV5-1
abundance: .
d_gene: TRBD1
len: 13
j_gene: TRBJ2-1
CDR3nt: TGCGCCAGCAACCGCGGAGACAGGGGTGAGCAGTTCTTC
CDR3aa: CASNRGDRGEQFF

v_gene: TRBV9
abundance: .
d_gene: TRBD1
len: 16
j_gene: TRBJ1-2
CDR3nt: TGTGCCAGCAGGTCGGGACAGGGCACCTTTGGCTATGGCTACACCTTC
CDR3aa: CASRSGQGTFGYGYTF

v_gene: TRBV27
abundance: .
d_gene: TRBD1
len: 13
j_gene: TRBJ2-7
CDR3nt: TGTGCCACCAGAAGGGGACAGCGCTACGAGCAGTACTTC
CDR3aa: CATRRGQRYEQYF

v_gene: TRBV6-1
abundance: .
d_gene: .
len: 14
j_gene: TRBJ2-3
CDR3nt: TGTGCCAGCAGTCTACAGGCTCACACAGATACGCAGTATTTT
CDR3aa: CASSLQAHTDTQYF

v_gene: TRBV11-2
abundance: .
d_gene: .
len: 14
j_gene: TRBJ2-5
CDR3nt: TGTGCCAGCAGCTTAGACGGGGGGCGGGGGACCCAGTACTTC
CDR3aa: CASSLDGGRGTQYF

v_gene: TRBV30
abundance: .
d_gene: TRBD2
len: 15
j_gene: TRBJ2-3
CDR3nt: TGTGCCTGGAGTGGGACTAGCGGTAGCACAGATACGCAGTATTTT
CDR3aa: CAWSGTSGSTDTQYF

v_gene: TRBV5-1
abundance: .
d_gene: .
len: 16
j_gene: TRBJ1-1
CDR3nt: TGCGCCAGCAGCCTGGGTGATTTTGGGCCGGGGGGCGAAGCTTTCTTT
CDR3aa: CASSLGDFGPGGEAFF

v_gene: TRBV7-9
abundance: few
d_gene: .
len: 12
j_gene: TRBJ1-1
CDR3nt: TGTGCCAGCAGCTTTGAGGGCAGAGGTGCTTTCTTT
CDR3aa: CASSFEGRGAFF

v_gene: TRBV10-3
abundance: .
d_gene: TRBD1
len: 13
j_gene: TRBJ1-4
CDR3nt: TGTGCCATCAGTCCAACCTCAGGGGGGAGACTGTTTTTT
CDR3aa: CAISPTSGGRLFF

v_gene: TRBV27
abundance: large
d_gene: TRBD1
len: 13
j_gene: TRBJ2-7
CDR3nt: TGTGCCAGCAGTTTCGACAGGGAGCACGAGCAGTACTTC
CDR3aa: CASSFDREHEQYF

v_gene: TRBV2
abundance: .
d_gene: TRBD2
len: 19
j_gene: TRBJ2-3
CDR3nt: TGTGCCAGCAGTTTACCGGGACTAGCGGGGGGCACGACCACAGATACGCAGTATTTT
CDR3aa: CASSLPGLAGGTTTDTQYF

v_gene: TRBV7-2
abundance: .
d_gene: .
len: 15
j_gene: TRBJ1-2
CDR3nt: TGTGCCAGCAGCTCCAATCAGGGTGCTAACTATGGCTACACCTTC
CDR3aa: CASSSNQGANYGYTF

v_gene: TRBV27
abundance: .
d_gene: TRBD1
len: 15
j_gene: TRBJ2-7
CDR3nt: TGTGCCAGCAGTCTCTTACAGGGGGCGCTGGGCGAGCAGTACTTC
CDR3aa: CASSLLQGALGEQYF

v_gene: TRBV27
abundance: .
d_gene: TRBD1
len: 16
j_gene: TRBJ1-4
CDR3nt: TGTGCCAGCCGAGGACAGGGGGCATTAGCTAATGAAAAACTGTTTTTT
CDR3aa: CASRGQGALANEKLFF

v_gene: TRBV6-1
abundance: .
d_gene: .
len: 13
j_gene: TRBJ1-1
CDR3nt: TGTGCCAGCAGTGAAAGACAGAACACTGAAGCTTTCTTT
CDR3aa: CASSERQNTEAFF

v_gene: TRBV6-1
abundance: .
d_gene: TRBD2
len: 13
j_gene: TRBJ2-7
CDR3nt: TGTGCCAGCGGGTTGCGGGAGGGTCGGGAGCAGTACTTC
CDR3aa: CASGLREGREQYF

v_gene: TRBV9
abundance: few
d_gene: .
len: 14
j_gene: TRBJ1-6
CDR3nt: TGTGCCAGCAGCGTAGCGCAGGGACTTTCACCCCTCCACTTT
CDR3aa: CASSVAQGLSPLHF

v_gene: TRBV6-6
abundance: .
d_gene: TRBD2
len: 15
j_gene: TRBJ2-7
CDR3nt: TGTGCCAGCAGTTACGGGACGGGGGGATCCTACGAGCAGTACTTC
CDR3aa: CASSYGTGGSYEQYF

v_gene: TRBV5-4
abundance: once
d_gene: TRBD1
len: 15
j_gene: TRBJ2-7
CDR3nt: TGTGCCAGCAGCTTGGCCGGGACAGTGATAAACGAGCAGTACTTC
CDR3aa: CASSLAGTVINEQYF

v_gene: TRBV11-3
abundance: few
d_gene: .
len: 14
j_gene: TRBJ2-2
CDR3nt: TGTGCCAGCAGCTTAGAGGGCAACACCGGGGAGCTGTTTTTT
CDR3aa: CASSLEGNTGELFF

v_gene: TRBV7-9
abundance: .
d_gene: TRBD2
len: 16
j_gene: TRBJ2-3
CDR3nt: TGTGCCAGCAGCCGAACTCCTAGCGGGGTTGTAGATACGCAGTATTTT
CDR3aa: CASSRTPSGVVDTQYF

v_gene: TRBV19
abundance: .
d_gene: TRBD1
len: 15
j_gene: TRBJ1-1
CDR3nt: TGTGCCAGTAGTCCTCGGACAGGGGGCGAGACTGAAGCTTTCTTT
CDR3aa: CASSPRTGGETEAFF

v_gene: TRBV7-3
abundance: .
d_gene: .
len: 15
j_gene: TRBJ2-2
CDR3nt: TGTGCCAGCAGCTTAAACCAGGGGCAAGCCGGGGAGCTGTTTTTT
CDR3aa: CASSLNQGQAGELFF

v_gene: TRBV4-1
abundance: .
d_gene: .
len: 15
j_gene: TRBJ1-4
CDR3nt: TGCGCCAGCAGCCAAGTATCCCAGGCTCCAAGTGATCTGTTTTTT
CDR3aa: CASSQVSQAPSDLFF

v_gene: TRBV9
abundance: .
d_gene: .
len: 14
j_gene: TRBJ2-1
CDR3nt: TGTGCCAGCAGCGTTGGCAGTGGGGCCAATGAGCAGTTCTTC
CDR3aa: CASSVGSGANEQFF

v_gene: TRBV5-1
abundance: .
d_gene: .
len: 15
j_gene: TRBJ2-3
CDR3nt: TGCGCCAGCAGCTTGGGAGGGATGAGCTCAGATACGCAGTATTTT
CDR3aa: CASSLGGMSSDTQYF

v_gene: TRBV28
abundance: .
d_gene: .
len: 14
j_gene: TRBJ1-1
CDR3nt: TGTGCCAGCAGTTTAATAGGGGTGAACACTGAAGCTTTCTTT
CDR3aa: CASSLIGVNTEAFF

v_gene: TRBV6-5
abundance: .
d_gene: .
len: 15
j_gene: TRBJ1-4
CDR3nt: TGTGCCAGCAGTTATGGGCAGGGAAGAGGAGAAAAACTGTTTTTT
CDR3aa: CASSYGQGRGEKLFF

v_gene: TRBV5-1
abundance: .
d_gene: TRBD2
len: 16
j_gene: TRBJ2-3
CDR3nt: TGCGCCAGCAAAGAGGTAGCGGGGGGTTCCACAGATACGCAGTATTTT
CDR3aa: CASKEVAGGSTDTQYF

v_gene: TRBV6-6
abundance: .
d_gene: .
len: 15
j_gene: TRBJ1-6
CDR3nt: TGTGCCAGCAGTTACCGGCCCGAGGGAGGTTCACCCCTCCACTTT
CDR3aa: CASSYRPEGGSPLHF

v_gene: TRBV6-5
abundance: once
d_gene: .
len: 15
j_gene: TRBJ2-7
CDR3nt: TGTGCCAGCAGGAAAGGGGGGGGCGCGTTCCACGAGCAGTACTTC
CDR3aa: CASRKGGGAFHEQYF

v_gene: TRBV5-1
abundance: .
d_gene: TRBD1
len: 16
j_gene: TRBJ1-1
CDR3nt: TGCGCCAGCAGCTTAGTTACCGGACAGGGTGGGACTGAAGCTTTCTTT
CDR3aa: CASSLVTGQGGTEAFF

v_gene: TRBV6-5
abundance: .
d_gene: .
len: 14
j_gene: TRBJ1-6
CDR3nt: TGTGCCAGCAGTTACGGGCAGGGGAAATCACCCCTCCACTTT
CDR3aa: CASSYGQGKSPLHF

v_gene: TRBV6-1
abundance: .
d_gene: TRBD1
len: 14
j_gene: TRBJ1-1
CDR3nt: TGTGCCAGCAGTAACGGACAGGGAAACACTGAAGCTTTCTTT
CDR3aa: CASSNGQGNTEAFF